What follows are 15 T cell receptor beta chains derived from one specimen sequenced in a study of blood T cell repertoires in COVID-19. Data came from immunoSEQ multiplex PCR; TCRdb stores just in-frame clones and leaves some out. The data show a few hundred thousand clones, more than 85% seen once. Sequencing was performed on PBMCs or T cells enriched from blood (not recorded which). The receptors were gathered from a woman younger than 45 who had recovered from COVID-19.

This chain connects TRBV7-9 to TRBJ1-5; 9 bases are shared with TRBD1. This CDR3 is built from 16 residues. The junction had 9 bases not matched to a gene; V was cut back by 4 bases and J by 5 bases. In germline, CDR1 is SEHNR, CDR2 FQNEAQ (reference sequence). The CDR3 loop reads CASSSTDRGFDQPQHF. Written as DNA, the CDR3 is TGTGCCAGCAGCTCCACGGACAGGGGATTTGATCAGCCCCAGCATTTT.

In its sample, this clone was seen once. This sequence joins TRBV18 and TRBJ1-1; D is unresolved. V lost 3 bases and J 1 base, leaving 9 bases between the germline ends. Germline values: CDR1 KGHSH, CDR2 LQKENI. The CDR3 is 14 residues long. The CDR3 loop is CASSPPQANTEAFF. The CDR3 bases are TGTGCCAGCTCACCCCCCCAGGCGAACACTGAAGCTTTCTTT.

This chain uses TRBV4-1 with TRBJ2-3; 8 nucleotides match TRBD2. With V trimmed by 0 bases and J by 7 bases, 12 bases remained unmatched. In germline, CDR1 is MGHRA, CDR2 YSYEKL. The CDR3 runs to 17 residues. CDR3 sequence reads: CASSQDYGSGARNTQYF. For the CDR3, the DNA is TGCGCCAGCAGCCAAGATTATGGTAGCGGGGCCCGGAATACGCAGTATTTT.

This clone was counted once. The rearrangement joins TRBV28 to TRBJ1-5, with 7 bases matching TRBD1. CDR1 is MDHEN and CDR2 is SYDVKM in the germline V gene. The CDR3 loop spans 16 amino acids. Trimming at V came to 1 base and at J to 5 bases, leaving 8 bases not matched to a gene. The CDR3 DNA is TGTGCCAGCAGTTTATTTGTTTCAGGGGGATATCAGCCCCAGCATTTT. Its translation: CASSLFVSGGYQPQHF.

The V and J genes are TRBV4-2 and TRBJ2-2; 12 bases are shared with TRBD1. The CDR3 covers 21 residues. The germline V gene encodes CDR1 LGHNA and CDR2 YNFKEQ. Trimming cost V 3 bases and J 0 bases; bases outside gene matches: 14. The CDR3 sequence is CASSQTNPGQGAPTNTGELFF. The CDR3 region has the DNA TGTGCCAGCAGCCAGACTAATCCGGGACAGGGGGCCCCCACGAACACCGGGGAGCTGTTTTTT.

This chain links TRBV5-1 with TRBJ2-2; 7 positions match TRBD2. CDR1 and CDR2 (germline): SGHRS, YFSETQ. This CDR3 is 16 amino acids long. V dropped 3 bases and J dropped 5; count of bases not matched to a gene: 10. CDR3 sequence: CASSYMGAGVTGELFF. The CDR3 region has the DNA TGCGCCAGCAGCTACATGGGCGCGGGAGTGACCGGGGAGCTGTTTTTT.

This clone was seen only a few times. The gene calls are TRBV6-6 and TRBJ2-7; 10 bases align to TRBD1. J was trimmed by 6 bases and V by 2 bases; bases with no gene match: 7. In germline, CDR1 is MNHNY, CDR2 SVGAGI (reference sequence). The CDR3 sequence is 15 residues long. CDR3 loop: CASSYRDRGLGEQYF. CDR3 bases: TGTGCCAGCAGTTACCGAGACAGGGGGCTGGGCGAGCAGTACTTC.

V gene TRBV11-3 combines with J gene TRBJ2-1, with TRBD2 matching over 15 bases. The V segment lost 0 bases and the J segment 6 bases; nucleotides outside the gene matches: 9. CDR1 and CDR2 from the germline V gene are SGHNT and YENEEA. The CDR3 has 19 residues. The CDR3 bases are TGTGCCAGCAGCTTAGAACCGGGGACTAGCGGGAGGATTGCCAATGAGCAGTTCTTC. This sequence encodes CASSLEPGTSGRIANEQFF.

The gene calls are TRBV11-2 and TRBJ2-5; no firm D call. The V gene's germline CDR1 is SGHAT and CDR2 FQNNGV. The CDR3 length is 12 residues. V was clipped by 7 bases and J by 4 bases, with 10 bases between them. CDR3 loop: CASTLTIETQYF. CDR3 DNA sequence: TGTGCCAGCACCCTCACTATAGAGACCCAGTACTTC.

The chain couples TRBV18 to TRBJ1-4; TRBD1 might be the D (5 bases). The CDR3 runs to 16 residues. CDR1 KGHSH and CDR2 LQKENI come from the germline V gene. V was pared by 2 bases and J by 0 bases, with 10 bases between. This CDR3 is CASSPVGGATNEKLFF. Written as DNA, the CDR3 is TGTGCCAGCTCACCAGTGGGGGGTGCAACTAATGAAAAACTGTTTTTT.

The J gene is TRBJ2-7, the V gene TRBV3-1 (or the pseudogene TRBV3-2); TRBD2 agrees at 10 bases. CDR1 and CDR2 from the germline V gene are LGHDT and YNNKEL (reference sequence). The CDR3 sequence is 15 residues long. The junction had 5 bases not matched to a gene; V was cut back by 4 bases and J by 2 bases. The CDR3 spells CASSRGLAPTYEQYF. CDR3 nucleotides: TGTGCCAGCAGCCGGGGACTAGCGCCGACCTACGAGCAGTACTTC.

This clone has a single count. The chain joins TRBV4-1 to TRBJ2-7; maybe TRBD1 (5 bases). Between the trimmed V and J ends, which lost 3 bases and 3 bases, there was a span of 12 bases. The CDR3 contains 14 residues. Germline V CDR1 and CDR2: MGHRA, YSYEKL. The CDR3 is CASSQQDTSYEQYF. For the CDR3, the DNA is TGCGCCAGCAGCCAGCAGGACACGAGCTACGAGCAGTACTTC.

V gene TRBV14 combines with J gene TRBJ2-3, with 8 bases fitting TRBD2. Germline V gene data show CDR1 as SGHDN and CDR2 as FVKESK. The CDR3 length is 18 residues. Unmatched junction bases numbered 8, after V lost 0 bases and J lost 0 bases. The CDR3 coding sequence is TGTGCCAGCAGCCAAGATCGGTGGCGGGAGGCTAGCACAGATACGCAGTATTTT. Protein sequence: CASSQDRWREASTDTQYF.

The gene calls are TRBV5-4 and TRBJ1-2, with D possibly matching TRBD1 (6 bases). The CDR3 has 12 amino acids. V lost 4 bases and J 8 bases, leaving 12 bases between the germline ends. Per the germline V gene, CDR1 is SGHNT and CDR2 is YYREEE (reference sequence). CDR3 bases: TGTGCCAGCAGCCGCCAGGGGTCGGGCTACACCTTC. Its protein is CASSRQGSGYTF. Together with reference TRBV5-4 and TRBJ1-2, the CDR3 gives the full variable domain: ETGVTQSPTHLIKTRGQQVTLRCSSQSGHNTVSWYQQALGQGPQFIFQYYREEENGRGNFPPRFSGLQFPNYSSELNVNALELDDSALYLCASSRQGSGYTFGSGTRLTVV.

This clone turned up a few times. The CDR3 loop is CASRDSDRENTEAFF. The DNA for the CDR3 is TGTGCCAGCAGGGATTCGGACAGGGAAAACACTGAAGCTTTCTTT. The J gene is TRBJ1-1, the V gene TRBV3-1 (or the pseudogene TRBV3-2); 8 nucleotides agree with TRBD1. Germline CDR1 is LGHDT and CDR2 is YNNKEL (reference sequence). There are 15 residues in the CDR3. J lost 2 bases, V lost 6 bases, and 8 bases had no gene match.